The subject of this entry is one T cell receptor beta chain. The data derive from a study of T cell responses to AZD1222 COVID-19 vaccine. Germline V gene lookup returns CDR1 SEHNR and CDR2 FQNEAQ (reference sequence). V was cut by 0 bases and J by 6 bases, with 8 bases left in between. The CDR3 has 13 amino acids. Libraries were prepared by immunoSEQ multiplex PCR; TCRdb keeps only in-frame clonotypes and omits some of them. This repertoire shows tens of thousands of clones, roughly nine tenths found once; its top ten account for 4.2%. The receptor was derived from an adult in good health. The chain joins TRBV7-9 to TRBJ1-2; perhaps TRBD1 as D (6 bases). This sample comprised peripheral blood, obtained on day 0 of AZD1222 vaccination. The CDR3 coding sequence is TGTGCCAGCAGCTTAGCAAACAGGGATGGCTACACCTTC. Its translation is CASSLANRDGYTF.